The 2 T cell receptor beta chains in this list originate from one sample, sequenced in a study of blood T cell repertoires in COVID-19. The repertoire was sequenced with immunoSEQ multiplex PCR; TCRdb's copy has only in-frame clones and lacks some. Of around 250,000 clones listed, around 83% were seen once; the top ten hold approximately 5.3%. The sequencing sample was made of peripheral blood. These receptor sequences come from a man aged 80 or over with acute or convalescent COVID-19.

The sample holds one count of this clone. The chain links TRBV24-1 to TRBJ2-2; 7 nucleotides line up with TRBD1. From germline, CDR1 is KGHDR and CDR2 SFDVKD. This CDR3 comprises 15 residues. With V trimmed by 4 bases and J by 3 bases, 4 bases remained unmatched. This CDR3 reads CATSDPGQHTGELFF. CDR3 DNA sequence: TGTGCCACCAGTGACCCGGGACAGCACACCGGGGAGCTGTTTTTT.

The V call is TRBV5-4, the J call TRBJ2-2, with TRBD2 matching 7 bases. The CDR3 has 13 residues. Germline V gene data show CDR1 as SGHNT and CDR2 as YYREEE (reference sequence). Trimming at V came to 7 bases and at J to 1 base, leaving 1 base not matched to a gene. CDR3 in amino acids: CASAGVNTGELFF. Written as DNA, the CDR3 is TGTGCCAGCGCGGGGGTGAACACCGGGGAGCTGTTTTTT.